The rows below give T cell receptor beta chains drawn from one sample of a study of T cells expressing NK-cell markers. One entry per CDR3 protein, without DNA, is what TCRdb gives after re-calling the 5' RACE reads. The listing contains 450,000 to 600,000 distinct CDR3 sequences. The sequenced sample consisted of blood T cells: a sorted CD56 or NKG2C T cell subset, CD4+ or CD8+ T cells, or bulk PBMC T cells (not recorded which). These receptor sequences come from a man aged 18 to 29 in good health. The CDR3 runs from the conserved cysteine through the conserved F or W. Each record gives: J gene, V gene, CDR3 protein.

TRBJ2-1 | TRBV3-1 | CASSQVRGNNEQFF
TRBJ2-2 | TRBV29-1 | CSGRARGNTGELFF
TRBJ1-4 | TRBV20-1 | CSAFPLTANEKLFF
TRBJ2-6 | TRBV6-2/TRBV6-3 | CASSHYGQGAGANVLTF
TRBJ1-2 | TRBV29-1 | CSVRTGGFYGYTF
TRBJ2-3 | TRBV24-1 | CATSASTGRGTDTQYF
TRBJ1-5 | TRBV5-5 | CASSLGGWARSDQPQHF
TRBJ2-1 | TRBV24-1 | CATSQTGTVQFF
TRBJ2-7 | TRBV28 | CASSLHGTGPYEQYF
TRBJ1-1 | TRBV27 | CASSLGTVFTEAFF
TRBJ2-7 | TRBV4-2 | CASSQGGPYEQYF
TRBJ2-3 | TRBV30 | CAWSVLGGAPDTQYF
TRBJ2-1 | TRBV30 | CAWSGEAWHEQFF
TRBJ2-2 | TRBV5-1 | CASSPELTGELFF
TRBJ1-1 | TRBV27 | CASSSDPRWEAFF
TRBJ1-2 | TRBV7-9 | CASSLSTDYGYTF
TRBJ2-2 | TRBV7-2 | CASSRQGGVELFF
TRBJ2-6 | TRBV14 | CASSRRVDSSGANVLTF
TRBJ2-3 | TRBV7-9 | CASSSEPTDTQYF
TRBJ2-7 | TRBV27 | CASGPDRGYEQYF
TRBJ2-1 | TRBV6-5 | CASSYARGDNEQFF
TRBJ2-2 | TRBV6-5 | CATTQNTGELFF
TRBJ2-1 | TRBV29-1 | CSVEYLGVGPNEQFF
TRBJ2-1 | TRBV5-1 | CASSIDRGPYNEQFF
TRBJ2-3 | TRBV24-1 | CATSYRGKGTDTQYF
TRBJ2-3 | TRBV20-1 | CSARDPWGSTDTQYF
TRBJ2-1 | TRBV6-5 | CASSYPGGDEQFF
TRBJ2-2 | TRBV3-1 | CASSQLLLGSGELFF
TRBJ2-3 | TRBV12-3/TRBV12-4 | CASSSNYYPDTQYF
TRBJ1-6 | TRBV2 | CASTMNSPLHF
TRBJ2-7 | TRBV20-1 | CSAKGRAGGPHEQYF
TRBJ2-1 | TRBV20-1 | CSARAGVDYNEQFF
TRBJ2-5 | TRBV30 | CAWTHLETQYF
TRBJ2-5 | TRBV7-2 | CASSLDRGRTETQYF
TRBJ2-7 | TRBV6-1 | CASSRTGEHEQYF
TRBJ2-2 | TRBV5-1 | CASSLGQGASNTGELFF
TRBJ2-7 | TRBV4-3 | CASSRDKTYEQYF
TRBJ2-1 | TRBV7-3 | CASSLRGRAYNEQFF
TRBJ2-6 | TRBV28 | CASRNSGANVLTF
TRBJ2-1 | TRBV7-9 | CASSYPGLEYNEQFF
TRBJ2-2 | TRBV6-2/TRBV6-3 | CASSYRQGDTGELFF
TRBJ1-5 | TRBV30 | CAWSMTAQPQHF
TRBJ2-7 | TRBV27 | CASSAGFGYEQYF
TRBJ2-1 | TRBV7-9 | CASSLVANEQFF
TRBJ1-5 | TRBV4-2 | CASSQVTLQAGNQPQHF
TRBJ1-1 | TRBV6-2/TRBV6-3 | CASSYVRGRTGTEAFF